These 18 T cell receptor beta chains were all obtained from the same sample, sequenced in a study of T cell responses to AZD1222 COVID-19 vaccine. The repertoire was sequenced with immunoSEQ multiplex PCR; TCRdb's copy has only in-frame clones and lacks some. This sample has roughly 150,000 clones, with about 91% found just once. This specimen was peripheral blood, taken 28 days after the second AZD1222 dose. The receptor source for this set is an adult who received the AZD1222 COVID-19 vaccine.

V and J are TRBV10-3 and TRBJ2-3, with unresolved D. Germline loops: CDR1 ENHRY, CDR2 SYGVKD. This CDR3 has 15 residues. V was pared by 4 bases and J by 2 bases, with 13 bases between. CDR3: CAISGRSEITDTQYF. Here the CDR3 DNA reads TGTGCCATCAGTGGTAGGTCAGAAATCACAGATACGCAGTATTTT.

The chain couples TRBV29-1 to TRBJ2-1, with unresolved D. V dropped 8 bases and J dropped 2 bases, with 19 bases sitting between them. Germline V gene data show CDR1 as SQVTM and CDR2 as ANQGSEA. The CDR3 has 15 amino acids. CDR3 in amino acids: CSTVTAPVTYNEQFF. The DNA for the CDR3 is TGCAGCACTGTCACCGCGCCAGTTACCTACAATGAGCAGTTCTTC.

The chain recombines TRBV6-4 with TRBJ1-1; D gene uncertain. Trimming shortened V by 2 bases and J by 0 bases, and 7 bases separated the two germline ends. The CDR3 spans 14 residues. CDR1 is MRHNA, CDR2 SNTAGT, per germline. The CDR3 spells CASSDGPMNTEAFF. Written as DNA, the CDR3 is TGTGCCAGCAGTGACGGACCAATGAACACTGAAGCTTTCTTT.

CDR3 in amino acids: CSVEEREAGYQYF. As DNA, the CDR3 is TGCAGCGTTGAGGAACGGGAGGCGGGGTACCAGTACTTC. The chain joins TRBV29-1 to TRBJ2-7, with 7 nucleotides matching TRBD2. Unmatched junction bases numbered 12, after V lost 3 bases and J lost 10 bases. The CDR3 loop spans 13 amino acids. CDR1 is SQVTM and CDR2 is ANQGSEA in the germline V gene.

V is TRBV29-1 and J is TRBJ1-1; tentative D call: TRBD1 (6 bases). CDR1 is SQVTM, CDR2 ANQGSEA, per germline. This CDR3 has 14 residues. The V end lost 8 bases, the J end lost 4 bases, and 20 bases lay between the germline ends. The CDR3 spells CSPRGLGSRTEAFF. The CDR3 region has the DNA TGCAGCCCCCGGGGGCTTGGGTCGCGCACTGAAGCTTTCTTT.

This clone occurred a few times. The chain is built from TRBV7-9 and TRBJ1-6, with 10 bases aligning to TRBD1. The V and J ends lost 5 bases and 8 bases, in that order; junction bases with no gene match: 6. The CDR3 contains 15 residues. Germline CDR1 reads SEHNR; CDR2 reads FQNEAQ (reference sequence). DNA of the CDR3: TGTGCCAGCAGCCGCGCCGGGACAGGGGATTCACCCCTCCACTTT. It specifies CASSRAGTGDSPLHF.

This clone appeared a single time. As DNA, the CDR3 is TGTGCCATCAGTGTGACAGGGGTTGACGAGCAGTTCTTC. Translated, it gives CAISVTGVDEQFF. This sequence joins TRBV10-3 and TRBJ2-1, with 8 bases that match TRBD1. The J segment lost 10 bases and the V segment lost 4 bases, leaving 6 bases of the junction unmatched. This CDR3 comprises 13 residues. Germline loops: CDR1 ENHRY, CDR2 SYGVKD.

A single count supports this clone. The chain carries TRBV29-1 and TRBJ1-2; D not resolved. V was shortened by 3 bases and J by 5 bases, with 13 bases between the two germline ends. Germline CDR1 is SQVTM and CDR2 is ANQGSEA. There are 13 residues in the CDR3. The CDR3 here is CSVDTTAMYGYTF. The CDR3 DNA reads as TGCAGCGTTGATACCACAGCAATGTATGGCTACACCTTC.

The rearrangement uses TRBV4-1 and TRBJ1-2, with D perhaps TRBD1 (5 bases). The CDR3 is 16 residues long. Germline assignment: CDR1 MGHRA and CDR2 YSYEKL. Trimming removed 0 bases from V and 8 bases from J, with 19 bases in between. The CDR3 here is CASSQDPSGIRGGYTF. CDR3 coding DNA: TGCGCCAGCAGCCAAGATCCTTCGGGGATCCGGGGGGGCTACACCTTC.

V gene TRBV5-1 combines with J gene TRBJ1-1; no reliable D call. CDR1 SGHRS and CDR2 YFSETQ come from the germline V gene. The CDR3 length is 11 residues. The V end lost 5 bases, the J end lost 1 base, and 3 bases lay between the germline ends. Written as DNA, the CDR3 is TGCGCCAGCAGATCGAACACTGAAGCTTTCTTT. Translating it yields CASRSNTEAFF.

The chain uses TRBV6-2 or TRBV6-3 and TRBJ2-1; D not certain. The V end was cut by 5 bases, the J end by 9 bases, with 8 bases between. The CDR3 covers 11 residues. The germline V gene has CDR1 MNHEY and CDR2 SVGEGT. The CDR3, as DNA: TGTGCCAGCAGTCACGCAGGTGAGCAGTTCTTC. Amino acids: CASSHAGEQFF.

The chain uses TRBV5-6 and TRBJ1-2; D call uncertain. Germline assignment: CDR1 SGHDT and CDR2 YYEEEE. CDR3 length: 14 amino acids. V was cut by 0 bases and J by 2 bases, with 8 bases left in between. This CDR3 is CASSLVAVNYGYTF. The CDR3 nucleotides are TGTGCCAGCAGCTTGGTTGCAGTCAACTATGGCTACACCTTC.

CDR3 sequence: CASSRTGTGNNSPLHF. The CDR3 coding sequence is TGTGCCAGCAGCCGCACCGGGACAGGGAACAATTCACCCCTCCACTTT. The chain joins TRBV13 to TRBJ1-6, with TRBD1 identical over 9 bases. This CDR3 comprises 16 residues. The trim removed 5 bases at V and 7 bases at J, leaving 9 bases unmatched. The germline V gene has CDR1 PRHDT and CDR2 FYEKMQ (reference sequence).

The gene calls are TRBV5-1 and TRBJ2-7; 10 bases line up with TRBD2. The CDR3 loop spans 13 amino acids. Germline-derived CDR1 and CDR2 are SGHRS and YFSETQ. The junction had 2 bases not matched to a gene; V was cut back by 1 base and J by 7 bases. CDR3 in amino acids: CASSLRLAGEQYF. The DNA of the CDR3 is TGCGCCAGCAGCTTGCGACTAGCGGGTGAGCAGTACTTC.

The chain combines TRBV15 with TRBJ1-5; the D is unclear. In germline, CDR1 is LNHNV, CDR2 YYDKDF (reference sequence). The CDR3 totals 17 residues. V was pared by 3 bases and J by 0 bases, with 15 bases between. CDR3 nucleotides: TGTGCCACCAGCAGCCGACCGACGAGCTATAGCAATCAGCCCCAGCATTTT. Translation: CATSSRPTSYSNQPQHF.

This chain links TRBV5-4 with TRBJ1-1; no definite D call. Germline V gene data show CDR1 as SGHNT and CDR2 as YYREEE (reference sequence). There are 11 residues in the CDR3. The germline V and J ends were trimmed by 5 bases and 0 bases, with 2 bases remaining between them. CDR3 sequence: CASRLNTEAFF. In DNA form, the CDR3 reads TGTGCCAGCAGGTTGAACACTGAAGCTTTCTTT. The full variable domain, completed using reference TRBV5-4 and TRBJ1-1, is ETGVTQSPTHLIKTRGQQVTLRCSSQSGHNTVSWYQQALGQGPQFIFQYYREEENGRGNFPPRFSGLQFPNYSSELNVNALELDDSALYLCASRLNTEAFFGQGTRLTVV.

V and J are TRBV11-2 and TRBJ1-2, with a weak D call TRBD1 (5 bases). The ends were cut back, 1 base at V and 4 bases at J, with 13 bases in the middle. Germline V gene sequence: CDR1 SGHAT, CDR2 FQNNGV. CDR3 length equals 15 residues. The CDR3 here is CASSLGRALGYGYTF. The CDR3 DNA sequence: TGTGCCAGCAGCTTAGGCAGGGCGCTTGGCTATGGCTACACCTTC.

This chain uses TRBV5-6 with TRBJ2-2, with 9 bases fitting TRBD1. CDR1 and CDR2 (germline): SGHDT, YYEEEE. CDR3 length: 15 amino acids. V was clipped by 4 bases and J by 5 bases; unmatched bases: 6. CDR3 DNA sequence: TGTGCCAGCAGCGCCGGGACAGGGTTAACCGGGGAGCTGTTTTTT. It yields the protein CASSAGTGLTGELFF.